The T cell receptor beta chain described here comes from a study of T cells expressing NK-cell markers. At the level of the study: Sorted CD3+CD56+NKG2C+, CD3+CD56+NKG2C- and CD3+CD56-NKG2C+ T-cell subsets were beta-chain profiled.

Whole-study findings and limits: As a fraction of CD8+ T cells, dominant NKG2C+ clonotypes reached roughly 1.0-7.5% in 5 to 7 donors.

With the 5' RACE reads reprocessed, TCRdb shows one record per CDR3 protein and no DNA. This sample carries 350,000 to 400,000 distinct CDR3 sequences, with approximately 12% going to the ten biggest clones. CDR1 and CDR2 from the germline V gene are WSHSY and SAAADI. The CDR3 loop spans 13 amino acids. In the case of this clonotype: The antigen is undetermined.

The J gene is TRBJ2-2, the V gene TRBV10-2; TCRdb calls TRBD1, which cannot be checked without DNA. The source is a woman in her fifties or sixties in good health. The source material was blood T cells: a sorted CD56 or NKG2C T cell subset, CD4+ or CD8+ T cells, or bulk PBMC T cells (not recorded which). The CDR3 sequence: CAIPGSNTGELFF.